The clone carrying this T cell receptor (beta chain) was detected a few times. Its antigen is still unknown. Both 60 Vbeta primers and 13 Jbeta primers went into the PCR. Data came from immunoSEQ multiplex PCR; TCRdb stores just in-frame clones and leaves some out. The data hold some 180,000 clones, with 84% observed a single time. CDR1 is SGHRS and CDR2 is YFSETQ in the germline V gene. There are 15 residues in the CDR3. V shed 4 bases and J 4 bases; nucleotides not matched to a gene: 9. The sample originates from a study of cytomegalovirus exposure and HLA in healthy donors. Study conclusions and caveats: Most TCR sequences were uncommon, yet certain public TCRs appeared in many donors.

The sequenced sample was PBMCs. The receptor comes from a girl aged 2 to 9 in good health and CMV-seropositive. The chain has TRBV5-1 and TRBJ2-5; 8 bases fit TRBD1. CDR3 coding DNA: TGCGCCAGCAGCGGATGGGACAGGTTTGCAGAGACCCAGTACTTC. The encoded protein is CASSGWDRFAETQYF.